The 30 T cell receptor beta chains listed next were all sequenced from one sample in a study of blood T cell repertoires in COVID-19. Repertoires were generated with immunoSEQ multiplex PCR, while TCRdb's copy carries only in-frame clones and drops some. The data show about 90,000 clones, around 93% seen once. The sequenced sample consisted of peripheral blood. The receptors shown here come from a human donor with active COVID-19. The donor label of this sample is uncertain.

The V and J genes are TRBV6-5 and TRBJ1-1; D ambiguous. V lost 7 bases and J 5 bases, leaving 17 bases between the germline ends. Germline lookup yields CDR1 MNHEY and CDR2 SVGAGI. CDR3 size: 14 residues. The CDR3, as DNA: TGTGCCAGCATCCACGACCCGGGGAAAACTGAAGCTTTCTTT. Translation: CASIHDPGKTEAFF.

This clone was seen just once. The chain uses TRBV19 and TRBJ1-3, with D possibly being TRBD1 (6 bases). This CDR3 is built from 15 residues. V was cut by 4 bases and J by 0 bases, with 10 bases left in between. The germline V gene has CDR1 LNHDA and CDR2 SQIVND (reference sequence). This chain's CDR3 is CASSTRDTSGNTIYF. The CDR3 nucleotides read TGTGCCAGTAGTACCCGGGACACCTCTGGAAACACCATATATTTT. The full variable domain, rest sourced from reference TRBV19 and TRBJ1-3, is DGGITQSPKYLFRKEGQNVTLSCEQNLNHDAMYWYRQDPGQGLRLIYYSQIVNDFQKGDIAEGYSVSREKKESFPLTVTSAQKNPTAFYLCASSTRDTSGNTIYFGEGSWLTVV.

The chain carries TRBV5-8 and TRBJ2-4; possible D gene TRBD1, 6 bases. Looked up from germline, CDR1 is SGHTS and CDR2 is YDEGEE. V was trimmed by 4 bases and J by 0 bases, leaving 14 bases between them. The length of the CDR3 is 16 residues. As DNA, the CDR3 is TGTGCCAGCAGCCTACGGACAGTTCTAGCCAAAAACATTCAGTACTTC. This encodes CASSLRTVLAKNIQYF.

The chain joins TRBV2 to TRBJ2-7; 11 nucleotides line up with TRBD1. The CDR3 extends over 17 amino acids. Germline CDR1 is SNHLY and CDR2 is FYNNEI. The V segment lost 2 bases and the J segment 6 bases; nucleotides outside the gene matches: 12. In DNA form, the CDR3 reads TGTGCCAGCAGTGAACTAGGGGGTGGACAGGGGGCGAGCGAGCAGTACTTC. Protein product: CASSELGGGQGASEQYF.

In the case of this clone: The same CDR3 arises from other DNA sequences in this sample as well. The chain is built from TRBV6-5 and TRBJ1-1, with no clear D. Trimming pared 0 bases from V and 3 bases from J, leaving 5 bases between. Germline values: CDR1 MNHEY, CDR2 SVGAGI. The CDR3 sequence is 13 residues long. The CDR3 sequence is CASSYSRDTEAFF. As DNA, the CDR3 is TGTGCCAGCAGTTACTCACGGGACACTGAAGCTTTCTTT.

The genes are TRBV6-1 and TRBJ2-2; D may be TRBD2 (5 bases). Trimming left V 3 bases short and J 5 bases short, with 7 bases between. The CDR3 contains 13 residues. In germline, CDR1 is MNHNS, CDR2 SASEGT. The CDR3 is CASSDRGTGELFF. CDR3 DNA sequence: TGTGCCAGCAGTGATCGGGGTACCGGGGAGCTGTTTTTT.

This chain connects TRBV13 to TRBJ1-2; tentative D call: TRBD1 (5 bases). V lost 5 bases, J lost 2 bases, and 18 bases lay in between. CDR3 length: 16 amino acids. Per the germline V gene, CDR1 is PRHDT and CDR2 is FYEKMQ (reference sequence). CDR3 sequence: CASSGRPFDRNYGYTF. The CDR3 DNA is TGTGCCAGCAGCGGTCGGCCTTTTGACAGAAACTATGGCTACACCTTC.

This chain joins TRBV7-9 and TRBJ2-7, with D perhaps matching TRBD1 (5 bases). The germline gives CDR1 SEHNR, CDR2 FQNEAQ (reference sequence). Trimming took 3 bases from V and 1 from J, leaving 10 bases between them. This CDR3 contains 14 residues. The CDR3 region has the DNA TGTGCCAGCAGCTTGCATCCAGGGTCCTACGAGCAGTACTTC. It is translated as CASSLHPGSYEQYF.

The chain recombines TRBV5-5 with TRBJ2-5; TRBD2 agrees at 10 bases. Germline CDR1 is SGHKS and CDR2 is YYEKEE (reference sequence). The junction had 4 bases not matched to a gene; V was cut back by 0 bases and J by 2 bases. This CDR3 comprises 16 residues. This CDR3 is CASSLGTSGVQETQYF. The CDR3 DNA reads as TGTGCCAGCAGCTTGGGAACTAGCGGGGTTCAAGAGACCCAGTACTTC.

J is TRBJ2-1 and V is TRBV5-4; D is perhaps TRBD1 (7 bases). V lost 4 bases, J lost 5 bases, and 19 bases lay in between. Germline CDR1 reads SGHNT; CDR2 reads YYREEE (reference sequence). The CDR3 contains 16 residues. The CDR3 nucleotides are TGTGCCAGCAGCGATGGAGGGACAGCCACAGACAATGAGCAGTTCTTC. Its protein product is CASSDGGTATDNEQFF.

This clone was observed a handful of times. The rearrangement joins TRBV25-1 to TRBJ2-1; TRBD1 matches 9 bases. CDR1 and CDR2 (germline): MGHDK, SYGVNS. This CDR3 has 15 residues. V shed 3 bases and J 3 bases; nucleotides not matched to a gene: 3. The DNA for the CDR3 is TGTGCCAGCAGTGAGGGACAGGGAGACTACAATGAGCAGTTCTTC. It encodes CASSEGQGDYNEQFF. The complete variable domain, with remaining parts taken from reference TRBV25-1 and TRBJ2-1, reads EADIYQTPRYLVIGTGKKITLECSQTMGHDKMYWYQQDPGMELHLIHYSYGVNSTEKGDLSSESTVSRIRTEHFPLTLESARPSHTSQYLCASSEGQGDYNEQFFGPGTRLTVL.

The V and J genes are TRBV12-5 and TRBJ2-3, with 13 bases that match TRBD2. The CDR3 is 14 residues long. Germline V gives CDR1 LGHNT, CDR2 FRNRAP. V trimming: 6 bases; J trimming: 6 bases; junction bases outside the gene matches: 3. CDR3 bases: TGTGCTAGTGGCACTAGCGGGGGGGAGGATACGCAGTATTTT. Translated, it gives CASGTSGGEDTQYF.

V gene TRBV19 combines with J gene TRBJ2-5, with 9 positions matching TRBD1. CDR1 LNHDA and CDR2 SQIVND come from the germline V gene (reference sequence). This CDR3 comprises 16 residues. Trimming cost V 9 bases and J 1 base; bases outside gene matches: 12. CDR3 sequence (DNA): TGTGCCAGCAACTACGACCGGGACAGGGTCCAAGAGACCCAGTACTTC. Its protein product is CASNYDRDRVQETQYF.

The J gene is TRBJ2-2, the V gene TRBV5-1, with TRBD2 identical over 13 bases. J gave up 6 bases and V 2 bases, and 10 bases lay outside the gene matches. This CDR3 is built from 18 residues. Germline loops: CDR1 SGHRS, CDR2 YFSETQ. The CDR3 protein is CASSLATSGGYLAGELFF. The CDR3, as DNA: TGCGCCAGCAGCTTAGCGACTAGCGGGGGGTACCTCGCCGGGGAGCTGTTTTTT.

J is TRBJ2-3 and V is TRBV5-4, with 12 bases aligning to TRBD2. The CDR3 consists of 17 residues. Germline V gives CDR1 SGHNT, CDR2 YYREEE (reference sequence). V was clipped by 4 bases and J by 0 bases; unmatched bases: 6. CDR3 region: CASSPRTSGVSTDTQYF. DNA of the CDR3: TGTGCCAGCAGCCCCCGGACTAGCGGGGTTAGCACAGATACGCAGTATTTT.

Here the CDR3 DNA reads TGCGCCAGCAGCCAGAAGGGACTGTACAATCAGCCCCAGCATTTT. It encodes CASSQKGLYNQPQHF. The chain has TRBV4-1 and TRBJ1-5, with D tentatively TRBD1 (5 bases). The CDR3 length is 15 residues. Germline lookup yields CDR1 MGHRA and CDR2 YSYEKL. V gave up 3 bases and J gave up 3 bases, with 12 bases separating them.

V is TRBV10-3 and J is TRBJ2-5, with TRBD2 matching over 9 bases. The CDR3 has 14 amino acids. Germline-derived CDR1 and CDR2 are ENHRY and SYGVKD. J was trimmed by 3 bases and V by 7 bases; bases with no gene match: 6. The CDR3 reads CAITPSGDKETQYF. The CDR3 nucleotides are TGTGCCATCACCCCTAGCGGGGATAAAGAGACCCAGTACTTC.

This chain links TRBV4-1 with TRBJ2-1; no reliable D call. The V end was cut by 1 base, the J end by 1 base, with 11 bases between. CDR1 is MGHRA and CDR2 is YSYEKL in the germline V gene. The CDR3 is 16 amino acids. The DNA for the CDR3 is TGCGCCAGCAGCCAAGTAGATATTTTATCCTACAATGAGCAGTTCTTC. Its translation is CASSQVDILSYNEQFF.

The chain has TRBV5-1 and TRBJ2-5; weak D call: TRBD1 (5 bases). Trimming took 5 bases from V and 4 from J, leaving 9 bases between them. Germline V gene lookup returns CDR1 SGHRS and CDR2 YFSETQ. This CDR3 spans 12 amino acids. The CDR3 loop is CASRTVGETQYF. The CDR3 DNA sequence: TGCGCCAGCAGGACAGTAGGAGAGACCCAGTACTTC.

V usage is TRBV19 and J usage is TRBJ2-1; 9 bases agree with TRBD2. Per germline, CDR1 LNHDA and CDR2 SQIVND (reference sequence). CDR3 length: 16 amino acids. The V segment lost 5 bases and the J segment 0 bases; nucleotides outside the gene matches: 5. Here the CDR3 reads CASSLSGGSSYNEQFF. The CDR3 bases are TGTGCCAGTAGTCTGAGCGGGGGGAGCTCCTACAATGAGCAGTTCTTC.

The J gene is TRBJ2-1, the V gene TRBV9; 12 bases agree with TRBD2. Germline lookup yields CDR1 SGDLS and CDR2 YYNGEE. After removal of 3 bases from V and 8 bases from J, the junction contained 15 bases not matched to a gene. The CDR3 runs to 18 residues. The CDR3 sequence: CASSAPSRASGGADEQFF. DNA of the CDR3: TGTGCCAGCAGCGCGCCCTCAAGGGCTAGCGGGGGGGCCGATGAGCAGTTCTTC.

This clone came up once. The rearrangement uses TRBV5-4 and TRBJ1-6; TRBD1 agrees at 7 bases. The germline V gene encodes CDR1 SGHNT and CDR2 YYREEE (reference sequence). The CDR3 runs 16 residues. With 9 bases clipped from V and 5 bases from J, the junction kept 14 bases outside the gene matches. DNA for the CDR3: TGTGCCACCTCACCCACTCTCACAGGGGATAATTCACCCCTCCACTTT. It specifies CATSPTLTGDNSPLHF.

J is TRBJ1-2 and V is TRBV27; 8 nucleotides align to TRBD1. Trimming cost V 4 bases and J 5 bases; bases outside gene matches: 6. There are 14 residues in the CDR3. The germline CDR1 and CDR2 sequences are MNHEY and SMNVEV (reference sequence). The CDR3 DNA reads TGTGCCAGCAGTTCGCAGGGGGCGCGGTATGGCTACACCTTC. It encodes CASSSQGARYGYTF.

J is TRBJ2-2 and V is TRBV6-2 or TRBV6-3, with TRBD2 identical over 9 bases. Germline lookup yields CDR1 MNHEY and CDR2 SVGEGT. The CDR3 consists of 17 residues. Trimming removed 0 bases from V and 6 bases from J; junction bases left unmatched: 8. As DNA, the CDR3 is TGTGCCAGCAGTTACTCGTATTCGGCGGGGGGGCCCGGGGAGCTGTTTTTT. The encoded protein is CASSYSYSAGGPGELFF.

In its sample, this clone was seen once. V usage is TRBV3-1 (or the pseudogene TRBV3-2) and J usage is TRBJ2-4, with D possibly being TRBD1 (6 bases). The CDR3 sequence is 17 residues long. The germline gives CDR1 LGHDT, CDR2 YNNKEL (reference sequence). Trimming pared 5 bases from V and 0 bases from J, leaving 17 bases between. The chain's CDR3 is CASSAAGGQLAKNIQYF. The CDR3 DNA is TGTGCCAGCAGCGCGGCTGGGGGACAACTAGCCAAAAACATTCAGTACTTC.

J is TRBJ2-3 and V is TRBV5-1; D not certain. Germline V gene lookup returns CDR1 SGHRS and CDR2 YFSETQ. The CDR3 is 14 amino acids. V lost 0 bases, J lost 2 bases, and 7 bases lay in between. Here the CDR3 DNA reads TGCGCCAGCAGCTTGGACGGTTTCACAGATACGCAGTATTTT. Translating it yields CASSLDGFTDTQYF.

This chain uses TRBV7-9 with TRBJ2-7; 14 bases agree with TRBD2. CDR1 is SEHNR, CDR2 FQNEAQ, per germline (reference sequence). V shed 5 bases and J 6 bases; nucleotides not matched to a gene: 6. The CDR3 covers 15 residues. The CDR3 sequence: CASSPGTSGGFEQYF. As DNA, the CDR3 is TGTGCCAGCAGCCCCGGGACTAGCGGGGGATTCGAGCAGTACTTC. The whole variable domain, remainder taken from reference TRBV7-9 and TRBJ2-7, is DTGVSQNPRHKITKRGQNVTFRCDPISEHNRLYWYRQTLGQGPEFLTYFQNEAQLEKSRLLSDRFSAERPKGSFSTLEIQRTEQGDSAMYLCASSPGTSGGFEQYFGPGTRLTVT.

The J gene is TRBJ1-1, the V gene TRBV12-5; 7 bases are a match to TRBD1. With V trimmed by 1 base and J by 1 base, 3 bases remained unmatched. Germline CDR1 and CDR2: LGHNT and FRNRAP. CDR3 length equals 15 residues. Here the CDR3 reads CASGLERQGNTEAFF. CDR3 DNA sequence: TGTGCTAGTGGTTTGGAGAGACAGGGGAACACTGAAGCTTTCTTT. The full variable domain, rest sourced from reference TRBV12-5 and TRBJ1-1, is DARVTQTPRHKVTEMGQEVTMRCQPILGHNTVFWYRQTMMQGLELLAYFRNRAPLDDSGMPKDRFSAEMPDATLATLKIQPSEPRDSAVYFCASGLERQGNTEAFFGQGTRLTVV.

The genes are TRBV4-1 and TRBJ1-2; 12 nucleotides agree with TRBD1. Germline-derived CDR1 and CDR2 are MGHRA and YSYEKL. The CDR3 is 15 residues long. V shed 4 bases, J shed 8 bases, and the junction held 8 bases outside the gene matches. The CDR3 reads CASSLLGQGAAGYTF. CDR3 bases: TGCGCCAGCAGCCTATTGGGACAGGGGGCAGCGGGCTACACCTTC.

The chain recombines TRBV19 with TRBJ1-2; 12 bases line up with TRBD1. From germline, CDR1 is LNHDA and CDR2 SQIVND (reference sequence). This CDR3 is 15 amino acids long. Losses at the gene ends were 3 bases for V and 4 bases for J; bases not matched to a gene: 3. The CDR3 DNA is TGTGCCAGTAGTATGGGACAGGGGGCTGGCTATGGCTACACCTTC. It specifies CASSMGQGAGYGYTF. Based on the CDR3 plus reference TRBV19 and TRBJ1-2, the full variable domain is DGGITQSPKYLFRKEGQNVTLSCEQNLNHDAMYWYRQDPGQGLRLIYYSQIVNDFQKGDIAEGYSVSREKKESFPLTVTSAQKNPTAFYLCASSMGQGAGYGYTFGSGTRLTVV.